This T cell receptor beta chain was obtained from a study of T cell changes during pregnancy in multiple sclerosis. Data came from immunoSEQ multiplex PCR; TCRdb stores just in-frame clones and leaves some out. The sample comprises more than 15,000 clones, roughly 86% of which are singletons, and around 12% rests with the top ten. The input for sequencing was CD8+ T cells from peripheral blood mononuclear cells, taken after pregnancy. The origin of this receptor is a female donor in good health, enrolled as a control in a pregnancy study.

The CDR3 loop is CASSLSGFNQPQHF. The CDR3 DNA sequence: TGTGCCAGCAGCTTGTCAGGCTTCAATCAGCCCCAGCATTTT. The chain combines TRBV7-9 with TRBJ1-5; D ambiguous. Per the germline V gene, CDR1 is SEHNR and CDR2 is FQNEAQ (reference sequence). The V and J ends lost 3 bases and 3 bases respectively, with 9 bases between them. This CDR3 has 14 amino acids.